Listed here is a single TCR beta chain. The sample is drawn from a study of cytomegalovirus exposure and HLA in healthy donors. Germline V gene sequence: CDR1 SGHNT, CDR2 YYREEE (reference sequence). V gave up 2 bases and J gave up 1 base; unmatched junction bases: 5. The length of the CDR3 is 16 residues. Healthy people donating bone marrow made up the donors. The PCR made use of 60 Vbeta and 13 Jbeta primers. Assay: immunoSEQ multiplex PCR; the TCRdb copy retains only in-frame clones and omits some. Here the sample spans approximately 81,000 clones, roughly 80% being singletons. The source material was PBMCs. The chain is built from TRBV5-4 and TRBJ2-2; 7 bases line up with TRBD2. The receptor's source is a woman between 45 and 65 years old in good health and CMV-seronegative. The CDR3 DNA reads TGTGCCAGCAGCTTTAAGCGGGACCAGAACACCGGGGAGCTGTTTTTT. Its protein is CASSFKRDQNTGELFF. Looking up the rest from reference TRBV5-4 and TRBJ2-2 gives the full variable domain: ETGVTQSPTHLIKTRGQQVTLRCSSQSGHNTVSWYQQALGQGPQFIFQYYREEENGRGNFPPRFSGLQFPNYSSELNVNALELDDSALYLCASSFKRDQNTGELFFGEGSRLTVL.